The source of this T cell receptor beta chain is a study of T cells in tuberculosis. Time point meaning: new active TB diagnosis, blood taken before or within 7 days of starting treatment. Method: immunoSEQ multiplex PCR; TCRdb's copy keeps in-frame clones and lacks some. The sample has tens of thousands of clones; about 85% are singletons. The specimen was PBMCs, collected at tuberculosis diagnosis. This clonotype originated in an adult with tuberculosis.

The DNA of the CDR3 is TGCGCCAGCAGTGTTGCGGGGACGACCGGGGAGCTGTTTTTT. Its protein product is CASSVAGTTGELFF. The chain carries TRBV10-1 and TRBJ2-2; TRBD2 might be the D (6 bases). Germline V gene data show CDR1 as WNHNN and CDR2 as SYGVQD (reference sequence). Trimming shortened V by 4 bases and J by 5 bases, and 11 bases separated the two germline ends. This CDR3 has 14 amino acids.